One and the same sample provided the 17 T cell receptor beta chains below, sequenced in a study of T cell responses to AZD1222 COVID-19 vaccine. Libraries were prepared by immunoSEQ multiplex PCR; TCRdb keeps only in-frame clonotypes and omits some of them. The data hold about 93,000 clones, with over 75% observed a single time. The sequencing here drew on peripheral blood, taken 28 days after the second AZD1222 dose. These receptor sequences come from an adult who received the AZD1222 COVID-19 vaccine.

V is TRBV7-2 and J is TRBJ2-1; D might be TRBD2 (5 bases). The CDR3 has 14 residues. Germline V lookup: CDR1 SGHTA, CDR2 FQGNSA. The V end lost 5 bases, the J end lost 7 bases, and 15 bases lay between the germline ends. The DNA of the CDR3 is TGTGCCAGCAGCCGGGATCAATCTAGGAATGAGCAGTTCTTC. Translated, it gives CASSRDQSRNEQFF. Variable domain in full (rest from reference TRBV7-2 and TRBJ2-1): GAGVSQSPSNKVTEKGKDVELRCDPISGHTALYWYRQSLGQGLEFLIYFQGNSAPDKSGLPSDRFSAERTGGSVSTLTIQRTQQEDSAVYLCASSRDQSRNEQFFGPGTRLTVL.

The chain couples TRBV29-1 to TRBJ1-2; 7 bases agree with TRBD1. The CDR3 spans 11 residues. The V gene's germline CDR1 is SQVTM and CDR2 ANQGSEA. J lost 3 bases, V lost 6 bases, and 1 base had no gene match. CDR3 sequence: CSVGQDYGYTF. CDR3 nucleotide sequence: TGCAGCGTAGGACAGGACTATGGCTACACCTTC.

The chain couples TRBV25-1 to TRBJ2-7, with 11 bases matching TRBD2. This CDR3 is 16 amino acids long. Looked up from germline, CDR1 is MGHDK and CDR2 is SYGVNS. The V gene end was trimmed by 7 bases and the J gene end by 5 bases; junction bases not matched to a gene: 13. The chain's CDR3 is CASTGLADGPWNEQYF. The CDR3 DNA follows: TGTGCCAGCACGGGACTAGCGGACGGTCCTTGGAACGAGCAGTACTTC.

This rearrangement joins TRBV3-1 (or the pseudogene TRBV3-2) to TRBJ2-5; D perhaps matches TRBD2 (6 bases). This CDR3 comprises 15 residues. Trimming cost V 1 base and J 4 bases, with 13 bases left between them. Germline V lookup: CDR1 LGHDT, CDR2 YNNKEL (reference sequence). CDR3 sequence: CASSQGLGRGETQYF. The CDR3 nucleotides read TGTGCCAGCAGCCAAGGACTCGGGAGAGGAGAGACCCAGTACTTC.

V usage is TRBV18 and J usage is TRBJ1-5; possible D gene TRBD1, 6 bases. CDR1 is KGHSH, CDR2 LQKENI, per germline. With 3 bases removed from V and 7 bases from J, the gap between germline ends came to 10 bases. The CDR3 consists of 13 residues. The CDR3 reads CASSPYREQPQHF. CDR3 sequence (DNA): TGTGCCAGCTCACCTTACAGGGAACAGCCCCAGCATTTT.

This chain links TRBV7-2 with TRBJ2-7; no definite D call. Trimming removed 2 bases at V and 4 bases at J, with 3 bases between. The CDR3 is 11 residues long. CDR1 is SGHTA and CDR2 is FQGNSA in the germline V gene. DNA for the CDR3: TGTGCCAGCAGCTTACAGTACGAGCAGTACTTC. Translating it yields CASSLQYEQYF.

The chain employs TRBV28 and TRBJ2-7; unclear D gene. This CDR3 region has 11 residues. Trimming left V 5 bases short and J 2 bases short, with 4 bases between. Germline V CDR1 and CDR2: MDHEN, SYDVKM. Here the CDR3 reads CASSIPYEQYF. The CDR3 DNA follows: TGTGCCAGCAGTATCCCCTACGAGCAGTACTTC.

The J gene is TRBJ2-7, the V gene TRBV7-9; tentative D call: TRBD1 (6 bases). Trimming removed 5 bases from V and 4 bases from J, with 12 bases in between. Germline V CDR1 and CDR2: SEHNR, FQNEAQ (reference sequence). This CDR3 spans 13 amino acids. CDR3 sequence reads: CASSRGQTYEQYF. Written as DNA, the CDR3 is TGTGCCAGCAGCCGCGGACAGACATACGAGCAGTACTTC.

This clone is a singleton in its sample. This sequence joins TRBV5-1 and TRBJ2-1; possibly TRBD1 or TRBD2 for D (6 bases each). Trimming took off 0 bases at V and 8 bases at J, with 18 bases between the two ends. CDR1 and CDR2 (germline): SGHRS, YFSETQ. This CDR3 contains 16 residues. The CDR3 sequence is CASSLASQGLAHEQFF. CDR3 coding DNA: TGCGCCAGCAGCTTGGCGTCACAGGGACTCGCCCATGAGCAGTTCTTC.

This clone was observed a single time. CDR3 in amino acids: CASSPRGLNTDTQYF. CDR3 bases: TGCGCCAGCAGCCCGAGGGGTCTGAACACAGATACGCAGTATTTT. The rearrangement uses TRBV5-1 and TRBJ2-3; possibly TRBD1 or TRBD2 for D (5 bases each). The CDR3 runs 15 residues. V dropped 4 bases and J dropped 2 bases, with 14 bases sitting between them. Germline V gene data show CDR1 as SGHRS and CDR2 as YFSETQ.

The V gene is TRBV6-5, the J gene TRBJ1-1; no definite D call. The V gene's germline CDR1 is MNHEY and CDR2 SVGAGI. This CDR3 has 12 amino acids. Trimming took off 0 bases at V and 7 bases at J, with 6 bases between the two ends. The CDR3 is CASSYSPSEAFF. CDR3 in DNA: TGTGCCAGCAGTTACTCTCCGAGTGAAGCTTTCTTT.

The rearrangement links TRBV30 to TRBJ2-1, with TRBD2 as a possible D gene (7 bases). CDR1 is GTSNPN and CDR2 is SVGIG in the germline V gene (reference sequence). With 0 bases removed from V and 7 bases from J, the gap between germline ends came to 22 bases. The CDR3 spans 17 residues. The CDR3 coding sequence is TGTGCCTGGAGTGTACACTCTGGGAGGGGGGGCGGAAATGAGCAGTTCTTC. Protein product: CAWSVHSGRGGGNEQFF.

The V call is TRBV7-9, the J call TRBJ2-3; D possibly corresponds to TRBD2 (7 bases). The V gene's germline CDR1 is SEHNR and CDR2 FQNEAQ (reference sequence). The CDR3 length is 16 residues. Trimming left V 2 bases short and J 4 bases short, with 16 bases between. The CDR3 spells CASSLSAGALADTQYF. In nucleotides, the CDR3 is TGTGCCAGCAGCTTATCGGCGGGGGCATTAGCAGATACGCAGTATTTT. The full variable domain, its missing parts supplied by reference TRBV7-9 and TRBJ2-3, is DTGVSQNPRHKITKRGQNVTFRCDPISEHNRLYWYRQTLGQGPEFLTYFQNEAQLEKSRLLSDRFSAERPKGSFSTLEIQRTEQGDSAMYLCASSLSAGALADTQYFGPGTRLTVL.

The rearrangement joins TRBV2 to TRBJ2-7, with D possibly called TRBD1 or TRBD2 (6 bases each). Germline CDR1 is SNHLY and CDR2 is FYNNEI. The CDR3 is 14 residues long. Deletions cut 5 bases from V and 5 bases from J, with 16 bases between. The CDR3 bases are TGTGCCAGCAGTCGTCCGTCCGGGGGCGACGAGCAGTACTTC. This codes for CASSRPSGGDEQYF.

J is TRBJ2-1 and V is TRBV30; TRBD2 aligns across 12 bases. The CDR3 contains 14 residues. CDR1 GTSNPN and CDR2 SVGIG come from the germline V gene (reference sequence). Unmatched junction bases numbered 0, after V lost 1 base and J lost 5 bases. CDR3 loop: CAWSASGGDNEQFF. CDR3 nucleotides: TGTGCCTGGAGTGCTAGCGGGGGGGACAATGAGCAGTTCTTC.

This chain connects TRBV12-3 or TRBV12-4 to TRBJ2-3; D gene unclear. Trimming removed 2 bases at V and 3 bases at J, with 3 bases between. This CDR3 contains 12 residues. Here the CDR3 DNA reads TGTGCCAGCAGTTTACTTACAGATACGCAGTATTTT. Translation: CASSLLTDTQYF.

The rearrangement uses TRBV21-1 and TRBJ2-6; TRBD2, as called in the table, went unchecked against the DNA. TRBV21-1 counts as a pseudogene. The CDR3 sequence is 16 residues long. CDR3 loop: CASSKRRCSGANVLTF. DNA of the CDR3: TGTGCCAGCAGCAAAAGGAGGTGCTCTGGGGCCAACGTCCTGACTTTC.